The 6 T cell receptor beta chains below come from one sample, sequenced in a study of long-term antiretroviral therapy in people with HIV. Version v3.0 of the immunoSEQ assay ran at survey level. TCRdb's table, derived via immunoSEQ multiplex PCR, lists solely in-frame clones and lacks some. In the table there are 26,000 or so clones, over 75% of which are singletons. The material sequenced was unsorted PBMCs, taken 0.5 years after starting antiretroviral therapy. The receptors derive from a woman younger than 30 with HIV.

This clone was seen just once. The chain recombines TRBV5-4 with TRBJ2-3; D gene uncertain. The CDR3 contains 13 residues. V lost 4 bases to trimming and J lost 6 bases, with 12 bases between them. Germline V lookup: CDR1 SGHNT, CDR2 YYREEE (reference sequence). The CDR3 DNA is TGTGCCAGCAGCCCTCCTTTTTCCGATACGCAGTATTTT. Its translation is CASSPPFSDTQYF.

In DNA form, the CDR3 reads TGTGCCAGCAGTTACTCGCCTACAGGTTACTACGAGCAGTACTTC. Protein product: CASSYSPTGYYEQYF. This chain uses TRBV6-5 with TRBJ2-7, with D possibly matching TRBD1 (5 bases). This CDR3 spans 15 amino acids. Germline CDR1 is MNHEY and CDR2 is SVGAGI. V was trimmed by 0 bases and J by 3 bases, leaving 12 bases between them.

The V gene is TRBV19, the J gene TRBJ2-1; D uncertain. Germline lookup yields CDR1 LNHDA and CDR2 SQIVND (reference sequence). This CDR3 has 15 residues. V lost 5 bases and J lost 0, with 11 bases in between. The CDR3 nucleotides are TGTGCCAGTAGTCTCGCGGCGGACTCCTACAATGAGCAGTTCTTC. Amino acids: CASSLAADSYNEQFF.

This sequence joins TRBV2 and TRBJ2-1, with D possibly TRBD1 on 5 matching bases. The V and J ends lost 8 bases and 6 bases respectively, with 17 bases between them. The CDR3 runs to 14 residues. Germline assignment: CDR1 SNHLY and CDR2 FYNNEI. The CDR3 region is CASGRVMTFNEQFF. DNA for the CDR3: TGTGCCAGCGGCAGGGTAATGACTTTCAATGAGCAGTTCTTC.

V usage is TRBV7-3 and J usage is TRBJ2-1, with 14 bases lining up with TRBD2. Germline V CDR1 and CDR2: SGHTA, FQGTGA. This CDR3 comprises 18 residues. The V gene end was trimmed by 6 bases and the J gene end by 0 bases; junction bases not matched to a gene: 7. This chain's CDR3 is CASRSGTSGGDSYNEQFF. In nucleotides, the CDR3 is TGTGCCAGCAGATCCGGGACTAGCGGGGGAGACTCCTACAATGAGCAGTTCTTC.

The chain links TRBV4-1 to TRBJ2-7, with D perhaps TRBD2 (7 bases). Trimming stripped 0 bases from V and 2 bases from J, with 17 bases between. CDR1 is MGHRA, CDR2 YSYEKL, per germline. CDR3 length: 17 amino acids. Written as DNA, the CDR3 is TGCGCCAGCAGCCAAGATAGGGGGGGAGTAGGCCCCTACGAGCAGTACTTC. Amino acids: CASSQDRGGVGPYEQYF.